The 2 T cell receptor beta chains below all came from one sample that was sequenced in a study of T-cell reconstitution after alpha-beta-depleted transplantation in children. Molecular barcoding with unique molecular identifiers was used for the TCRbeta library. TCRdb passed the PCR reads through MiXCR, listing each CDR3 protein once. The table shows about 310,000 distinct CDR3 sequences, with around 25% occurring only once. The sample in question was PBMCs, mostly from graft donor cells, obtained 180 days after TCRalphabeta/CD19-depleted stem cell transplant. The receptor set was obtained from a male patient between 10 and 17 years old who had a stem cell transplant for acute lymphoblastic leukemia, so the T cells may come from the graft donor.

This chain joins TRBV7-9 and TRBJ2-5; the D gene is possibly TRBD2 (6 bases). The CDR3 has 14 amino acids. V was shortened by 2 bases and J by 7 bases, with 14 bases between the two germline ends. CDR1 is SEHNR, CDR2 FQNEAQ, per germline (reference sequence). As DNA, the CDR3 is TGTGCCAGCAGCTTAATCGAGGGTAGCGGGACCCAGTACTTC. Its protein product is CASSLIEGSGTQYF.

This chain uses TRBV3-1 with TRBJ2-7, with D unclear. Trimming pared 1 base from V and 0 bases from J, leaving 4 bases between. Germline assignment: CDR1 LGHDT and CDR2 YNNKEL (reference sequence). The CDR3 sequence is 13 residues long. This CDR3 reads CASSQALSYEQYF. The CDR3 nucleotides read TGTGCCAGCAGCCAAGCCCTCTCCTACGAGCAGTACTTC.